The 28 T cell receptor beta chains given below trace back to one sample, sequenced in a study of PD-1 blockade in mismatch repair-deficient tumors. Method: immunoSEQ multiplex PCR; TCRdb's copy keeps in-frame clones and lacks some. The repertoire holds roughly 120,000 clones, with roughly 90% as singletons. The material sequenced was peripheral blood, taken 70 to 73 weeks after starting pembrolizumab. These receptor sequences come from an adult with mismatch repair-deficient cancer.

V usage is TRBV15 and J usage is TRBJ2-5, with 7 bases fitting TRBD1. CDR1 is LNHNV, CDR2 YYDKDF, per germline (reference sequence). The V and J ends lost 4 bases and 2 bases, in that order; junction bases with no gene match: 1. This CDR3 is built from 13 residues. DNA of the CDR3: TGTGCCACCAGCATACAGGGGCAAGAGACCCAGTACTTC. Its protein product is CATSIQGQETQYF.

The V call is TRBV6-5, the J call TRBJ2-1, with TRBD2 identical over 8 bases. Germline CDR1 is MNHEY and CDR2 is SVGAGI. The length of the CDR3 is 14 residues. With V trimmed by 11 bases and J by 5 bases, 11 bases remained unmatched. The DNA of the CDR3 is TGTGCCGCGGGGCTAGCGGGTACAAACAATGAGCAGTTCTTC. Protein: CAAGLAGTNNEQFF.

This chain links TRBV28 with TRBJ1-2; D uncertain. Trimming cost V 1 base and J 4 bases, with 1 base left between them. This CDR3 is built from 11 residues. Germline assignment: CDR1 MDHEN and CDR2 SYDVKM. Here the CDR3 DNA reads TGTGCCAGCAGTTTATTCTATGGCTACACCTTC. Its protein product is CASSLFYGYTF.

V usage is TRBV30 and J usage is TRBJ1-2; D is unclear. CDR1 GTSNPN and CDR2 SVGIG come from the germline V gene (reference sequence). The V end was cut by 0 bases, the J end by 4 bases, with 6 bases between. The CDR3 consists of 12 residues. This CDR3 is CAWSVQPYGYTF. In DNA form, the CDR3 reads TGTGCCTGGAGTGTTCAGCCCTATGGCTACACCTTC.

The chain has TRBV27 and TRBJ2-7, with D perhaps matching TRBD2 (5 bases). Deletions cut 0 bases from V and 2 bases from J, with 5 bases between. In germline, CDR1 is MNHEY, CDR2 SMNVEV (reference sequence). The CDR3 covers 13 residues. CDR3 in DNA: TGTGCCAGCAGTTTATCGGGAGCCTACGAGCAGTACTTC. This translates into CASSLSGAYEQYF.

The chain uses TRBV13 and TRBJ1-1; no clear D. Per germline, CDR1 PRHDT and CDR2 FYEKMQ (reference sequence). This CDR3 region has 13 residues. The germline V and J ends were trimmed by 3 bases and 5 bases, with 10 bases remaining between them. The CDR3 reads CASSLAGRTEAFF. The CDR3 DNA follows: TGTGCCAGCAGCTTGGCCGGGAGGACTGAAGCTTTCTTT.

The chain uses TRBV10-2 and TRBJ1-2; 7 positions agree with TRBD1. Germline CDR1 WSHSY, CDR2 SAAADI. Trimming at V came to 4 bases and at J to 4 bases, leaving 3 bases not matched to a gene. CDR3 length: 13 residues. In nucleotides, the CDR3 is TGCGCCAGCAGTGGGGGACAGCCCTATGGCTACACCTTC. It specifies CASSGGQPYGYTF.

The chain carries TRBV6-6 and TRBJ2-7, with 7 bases that match TRBD2. The trim removed 2 bases at V and 4 bases at J, leaving 2 bases unmatched. CDR3 length equals 13 residues. Germline assignment: CDR1 MNHNY and CDR2 SVGAGI (reference sequence). The CDR3 sequence is CASSYGEGYEQYF. In nucleotides, the CDR3 is TGTGCCAGCAGTTACGGGGAGGGGTACGAGCAGTACTTC.

The chain has TRBV4-1 and TRBJ1-4; D unclear. V was shortened by 3 bases and J by 4 bases, with 12 bases between the two germline ends. CDR1 is MGHRA, CDR2 YSYEKL, per germline. CDR3 size: 15 residues. CDR3 sequence (DNA): TGCGCCAGCAGCCAGTCCCCGGGTCTTAATGAAAAACTGTTTTTT. It is translated as CASSQSPGLNEKLFF.

V gene TRBV27 combines with J gene TRBJ2-2; possible D gene TRBD1, 7 bases. The CDR3 contains 19 residues. V dropped 3 bases and J dropped 4 bases, with 24 bases sitting between them. The germline gives CDR1 MNHEY, CDR2 SMNVEV (reference sequence). The CDR3 bases are TGTGCCAGCAGTTTGTATAGTAATAGGAGGGGGCTCGGCACCGGGGAGCTGTTTTTT. Its protein is CASSLYSNRRGLGTGELFF.

The chain carries TRBV11-3 and TRBJ1-1, with TRBD1 matching over 7 bases. V gave up 1 base and J gave up 5 bases; unmatched junction bases: 19. This CDR3 is built from 19 residues. Germline V gene lookup returns CDR1 SGHNT and CDR2 YENEEA. CDR3 loop: CASSLGAGTATTRGTEAFF. The DNA of the CDR3 is TGTGCCAGCAGCTTAGGGGCCGGGACAGCTACCACCAGAGGTACTGAAGCTTTCTTT.

This sequence joins TRBV10-3 and TRBJ2-1; 14 bases map to TRBD2. Germline trimming cut 0 bases from V and 8 bases from J; bases unmatched to any gene: 9. Germline assignment: CDR1 ENHRY and CDR2 SYGVKD. This CDR3 is 18 amino acids long. The CDR3 sequence: CAISESTRLAGGPHEQFF. CDR3 nucleotides: TGTGCCATCAGTGAGTCGACGCGACTAGCGGGAGGGCCCCATGAGCAGTTCTTC.

This rearrangement joins TRBV30 to TRBJ2-7, with D perhaps being TRBD1 or TRBD2 (5 bases each). Germline V gene data show CDR1 as GTSNPN and CDR2 as SVGIG (reference sequence). V dropped 8 bases and J dropped 1 base, with 15 bases sitting between them. The CDR3 totals 13 residues. Written as DNA, the CDR3 is TGTGCCATTCGCAGGGAGTTGTCCTACGAGCAGTACTTC. This translates into CAIRRELSYEQYF.

The chain recombines TRBV7-9 with TRBJ2-7; D gene ambiguous. CDR3 length: 13 amino acids. The V gene's germline CDR1 is SEHNR and CDR2 FQNEAQ (reference sequence). V gave up 2 bases and J gave up 0 bases, with 5 bases separating them. The CDR3 bases are TGTGCCAGCAGCTTAAAGAGCTCCTACGAGCAGTACTTC. Translated: CASSLKSSYEQYF.

V is TRBV27 and J is TRBJ2-2; either TRBD1 or TRBD2 may fit D (7 bases each). The CDR3 loop spans 15 amino acids. CDR1 is MNHEY and CDR2 is SMNVEV in the germline V gene (reference sequence). Trimming left V 6 bases short and J 5 bases short, with 16 bases between. DNA for the CDR3: TGTGCCAGCAGAGCGGGACAGTCGGGTACCGGGGAGCTGTTTTTT. It translates to CASRAGQSGTGELFF.

This clone has only a few counts. CDR3 sequence (DNA): TGCAGTGCTAGAGCTGGAAACACCATATATTTT. It specifies CSARAGNTIYF. The J gene is TRBJ1-3, the V gene TRBV20-1; D gene uncertain. The CDR3 loop spans 11 amino acids. In germline, CDR1 is DFQATT, CDR2 SNEGSKA (reference sequence). Trimming removed 1 base from V and 2 bases from J, with 0 bases in between.

This chain connects TRBV4-3 to TRBJ2-7; 11 bases are shared with TRBD2. The CDR3 contains 16 residues. Germline trimming cut 4 bases from V and 6 bases from J; bases unmatched to any gene: 11. Germline V CDR1 and CDR2: LGHNA, YSLEER. The CDR3 protein is CASSPYLAGGTLEQYF. The CDR3, as DNA: TGCGCCAGCAGCCCTTACTTAGCGGGAGGGACCCTCGAGCAGTACTTC.

This clone was counted a few times. V is TRBV13 and J is TRBJ2-5; D perhaps matches TRBD1 (6 bases). The CDR3 totals 14 residues. CDR1 and CDR2 (germline): PRHDT, FYEKMQ (reference sequence). V was clipped by 3 bases and J by 2 bases, with 10 bases between them. The CDR3 sequence: CASSFRDNQETQYF. The CDR3 bases are TGTGCCAGCAGCTTCCGGGACAATCAAGAGACCCAGTACTTC.

This sequence joins TRBV4-2 and TRBJ2-1; possibly TRBD1 for D (5 bases). Trimming left V 1 base short and J 2 bases short, with 9 bases between. Germline V gene lookup returns CDR1 LGHNA and CDR2 YNFKEQ. This CDR3 is 15 amino acids long. The CDR3 nucleotides are TGTGCCAGCAGCCAAGGACCAGGGACCTACAATGAGCAGTTCTTC. Its protein is CASSQGPGTYNEQFF.

This rearrangement joins TRBV11-2 to TRBJ2-7; unclear D gene. CDR1 is SGHAT and CDR2 is FQNNGV in the germline V gene. The V end was cut by 5 bases, the J end by 7 bases, with 12 bases between. The CDR3 sequence is 12 residues long. In nucleotides, the CDR3 is TGTGCCAGCAGCCCCCCTACCCGAGAGCAGTACTTC. Amino acid sequence: CASSPPTREQYF.

The chain has TRBV27 and TRBJ2-1, with a tentative D call TRBD2 (6 bases). The CDR3 sequence is 18 residues long. Germline V gene lookup returns CDR1 MNHEY and CDR2 SMNVEV (reference sequence). V lost 8 bases to trimming and J lost 3 bases, with 26 bases between them. CDR3 loop: CASADGAAGAGSYNEQFF. As DNA, the CDR3 is TGTGCCAGCGCCGATGGTGCGGCCGGGGCGGGGAGCTACAATGAGCAGTTCTTC.

This clone was seen a few times. The V and J genes are TRBV5-5 and TRBJ2-1; the D call may be TRBD1 or TRBD2 (5 bases each). The CDR3 is 13 amino acids. Looked up from germline, CDR1 is SGHKS and CDR2 is YYEKEE (reference sequence). Trimming took 1 base from V and 8 from J, leaving 10 bases between them. Here the CDR3 DNA reads TGTGCCAGCAGCTTGTTAGGGGAGTATGAGCAGTTCTTC. This sequence encodes CASSLLGEYEQFF.

This sequence joins TRBV19 and TRBJ2-1; 8 bases fit TRBD1. Germline V gene data show CDR1 as LNHDA and CDR2 as SQIVND (reference sequence). J lost 0 bases, V lost 4 bases, and 5 bases had no gene match. CDR3 length equals 16 residues. CDR3 amino acids: CASSTGGRDSYNEQFF. CDR3 coding DNA: TGTGCCAGTAGTACAGGGGGCCGGGACTCCTACAATGAGCAGTTCTTC.

For the CDR3, the DNA is TGTGCCAGCAGCACCAGGCCGAACACTGAAGCTTTCTTT. The encoded protein is CASSTRPNTEAFF. The chain recombines TRBV7-6 with TRBJ1-1; D is unclear. The V and J ends lost 5 bases and 1 base respectively, with 8 bases between them. This CDR3 spans 13 amino acids. Germline CDR1 is SGHVS and CDR2 is FNYEAQ. The full variable domain, completed using reference TRBV7-6 and TRBJ1-1, is GAGVSQSPRYKVTKRGQDVALRCDPISGHVSLYWYRQALGQGPEFLTYFNYEAQQDKSGLPNDRFSAERPEGSISTLTIQRTEQRDSAMYRCASSTRPNTEAFFGQGTRLTVV.

The rearrangement uses TRBV5-1 and TRBJ2-5; D call uncertain. In germline, CDR1 is SGHRS, CDR2 YFSETQ. This CDR3 contains 14 residues. The ends were cut back, 0 bases at V and 2 bases at J, with 8 bases in the middle. The CDR3 DNA reads as TGCGCCAGCAGCTTGGGGGCGCCACAAGAGACCCAGTACTTC. This codes for CASSLGAPQETQYF.

This clone came up once. The chain uses TRBV9 and TRBJ1-2; D possibly corresponds to TRBD1 (5 bases). Germline assignment: CDR1 SGDLS and CDR2 YYNGEE. The CDR3 has 15 residues. The V and J ends lost 2 bases and 3 bases respectively, with 14 bases between them. As DNA, the CDR3 is TGTGCCAGCAGCGTCGACCATGCCAGGGACTATGGCTACACCTTC. As protein: CASSVDHARDYGYTF.

This clone was detected once. The CDR3 DNA is TGTGCCAGCAGCTTAGATTGGCAGGGGCCGCAGACCCAGTACTTC. Translating gives CASSLDWQGPQTQYF. This rearrangement joins TRBV11-2 to TRBJ2-5, with D possibly being TRBD1 (6 bases). CDR1 and CDR2 from the germline V gene are SGHAT and FQNNGV. This CDR3 is built from 15 residues. The germline V and J ends were trimmed by 0 bases and 6 bases, with 14 bases remaining between them. The whole variable domain, filled in from reference TRBV11-2 and TRBJ2-5, reads EAGVAQSPRYKIIEKRQSVAFWCNPISGHATLYWYQQILGQGPKLLIQFQNNGVVDDSQLPKDRFSAERLKGVDSTLKIQPAKLEDSAVYLCASSLDWQGPQTQYFGPGTRLLVL.

The chain is built from TRBV5-1 and TRBJ2-7; D possibly corresponds to TRBD1 (6 bases). The CDR3 runs to 17 residues. Per the germline V gene, CDR1 is SGHRS and CDR2 is YFSETQ. V lost 6 bases to trimming and J lost 3 bases, with 25 bases between them. The CDR3 sequence: CASTIGRGSGDFYEQYF. The CDR3 bases are TGCGCCAGCACCATTGGTAGGGGGTCCGGGGATTTCTACGAGCAGTACTTC.